This TCR delta chain was recorded in a study of human gamma delta and Vdelta1 T cells. TCRdb reprocessed the PCR reads through CATT. The sample holds several thousand delta-chain clones, 35% to 45% seen once. General study results and limits: Reportedly, Delta One T cells were polyclonal and broadly targeted acute myeloid leukemia.

Turning to this clone: Its antigen is still unknown.

The CDR3 extends over 28 amino acids. Trimming took off 0 bases at V and 0 bases at J, with 47 bases between the two ends. Germline V CDR1 and CDR2: TSWWSYY, QGS. The rearrangement links TRDV1 to TRDJ1, with D possibly TRDD2 on 8 matching bases. The source is a human donor in good health. The sequencing input was Vdelta1 gamma-delta T cells from blood grown in culture (DOT cells). This CDR3 reads CALGELDVLPKTSYRFTGAYRDTDKLIF. The CDR3, as DNA: TGTGCTCTTGGGGAACTAGACGTTTTGCCCAAAACTTCCTACAGGTTTACTGGGGCCTATAGAGACACCGATAAACTCATCTTT.